The source of this T cell receptor beta chain is a study of blood T cell repertoires in COVID-19. Study in general: COVID-19 samples collected from the United States, Italy and Spain covered acute and convalescent phases. T cells, B-cell-depleted T cells, or PBMCs provided the cDNA or gDNA that served as material.

Germline V CDR1 and CDR2: SGHTA, FQGNSA. Losses at the gene ends were 2 bases for V and 0 bases for J; bases not matched to a gene: 10. The CDR3 runs to 19 residues. In the original workflow: Researchers report that nucleated cell counts were estimated from reference gene primer amplification. This table comes from immunoSEQ multiplex PCR, and its TCRdb copy is limited to in-frame clones, with some not included. The V and J calls and the clone size are those of that table, but D and trimming were determined from the DNA. The table includes under 60,000 clones, 60% to 80% detected once. This chain connects TRBV7-2 to TRBJ1-5; 10 bases match TRBD1. Sequenced material: peripheral blood. This sequence was found in a human donor with active or convalescent COVID-19. The donor label of this sample is uncertain. CDR3 loop: CASSLWWGTGASSNQPQHF. CDR3 bases: TGTGCCAGCAGCTTATGGTGGGGGACAGGGGCTTCTAGCAATCAGCCCCAGCATTTT.